The 8 T cell receptor beta chains in this list originate from one sample, sequenced in a study of Ad26.COV2.S vaccination and SARS-CoV-2 variants. Treatment denoted: roughly 19 received Ad26.COV2.S at low or high dose, single or two shots; about 5 received placebo; per-sample allocation not given. Vaccine and placebo recipients were sampled on day 63 after the first injection. Sequencing was performed with immunoSEQ multiplex PCR; in TCRdb, only in-frame clones are kept and a portion is missing. The sample lists roughly 700,000 clones, about 89% occurring once. The starting material was peripheral blood, obtained in a trial of Ad26.COV2.S vaccine versus placebo. The receptors come from a person between 18 and 65 years old who received the Ad26.COV2.S COVID-19 vaccine or a placebo.

This clone appeared once. The rearrangement joins TRBV7-2 to TRBJ2-7; the match to TRBD1 covers 9 bases. Germline CDR1 and CDR2: SGHTA and FQGNSA. With 0 bases clipped from V and 5 bases from J, the junction kept 2 bases outside the gene matches. This CDR3 has 14 amino acids. Here the CDR3 reads CASSLAGTGHEQYF. The CDR3 region has the DNA TGTGCCAGCAGCTTAGCAGGGACAGGGCACGAGCAGTACTTC. Complete variable domain (other parts from reference TRBV7-2 and TRBJ2-7): GAGVSQSPSNKVTEKGKDVELRCDPISGHTALYWYRQSLGQGLEFLIYFQGNSAPDKSGLPSDRFSAERTGGSVSTLTIQRTQQEDSAVYLCASSLAGTGHEQYFGPGTRLTVT.

This chain connects TRBV9 to TRBJ2-2, with 8 bases that match TRBD2. Germline assignment: CDR1 SGDLS and CDR2 YYNGEE. There are 15 residues in the CDR3. Trimming took 3 bases from V and 6 from J; bases not matched to a gene: 7. The chain's CDR3 is CASSAGGSHAGELFF. DNA for the CDR3: TGTGCCAGCAGCGCGGGGGGGTCCCATGCCGGGGAGCTGTTTTTT.

V usage is TRBV11-3 and J usage is TRBJ2-1, with D perhaps TRBD1 (6 bases). V lost 5 bases and J lost 2, with 16 bases in between. The CDR3 has 16 amino acids. CDR1 and CDR2 (germline): SGHNT, YENEEA. In DNA form, the CDR3 reads TGTGCCAGCAGCCCGGCAGGGGATCAAACCTACAATGAGCAGTTCTTC. Protein product: CASSPAGDQTYNEQFF. Based on the CDR3 plus reference TRBV11-3 and TRBJ2-1, the full variable domain is EAGVVQSPRYKIIEKKQPVAFWCNPISGHNTLYWYLQNLGQGPELLIRYENEEAVDDSQLPKDRFSAERLKGVDSTLKIQPAELGDSAVYLCASSPAGDQTYNEQFFGPGTRLTVL.

The CDR3 spells CASSLRVAQPQHF. The DNA for the CDR3 is TGTGCCAGCAGTTTAAGGGTCGCCCAGCCCCAGCATTTT. This chain uses TRBV12-3 or TRBV12-4 with TRBJ1-5; D not resolved. The length of the CDR3 is 13 residues. Trimming pared 2 bases from V and 7 bases from J, leaving 9 bases between.

The CDR3 coding sequence is TGTGCCAGCAGCTCAAATTGGGGGGCTGAAGATACGCAGTATTTT. Protein product: CASSSNWGAEDTQYF. The rearrangement links TRBV7-2 to TRBJ2-3; D possibly matches TRBD1 or TRBD2 (6 bases each). Germline assignment: CDR1 SGHTA and CDR2 FQGNSA. CDR3 length: 15 amino acids. V was cut by 4 bases and J by 5 bases, with 16 bases left in between.

This clone was picked up one time. This rearrangement joins TRBV19 to TRBJ2-3; D unresolved. There are 17 residues in the CDR3. Per germline, CDR1 LNHDA and CDR2 SQIVND (reference sequence). V shed 4 bases and J shed 0 bases, with 17 bases lying between them. The CDR3 loop is CASSTLPGADSTDTQYF. The DNA of the CDR3 is TGTGCCAGTAGTACCCTTCCCGGTGCCGACAGCACAGATACGCAGTATTTT.

J is TRBJ2-1 and V is TRBV7-8; 9 bases agree with TRBD2. The length of the CDR3 is 13 residues. Trimming at V came to 8 bases and at J to 4 bases, leaving 3 bases not matched to a gene. Germline V gives CDR1 SGHVS, CDR2 FQNEAQ. The DNA of the CDR3 is TGTGCCAGCTTAGCGGGAGTGTACAATGAGCAGTTCTTC. This gives the protein CASLAGVYNEQFF.

This sequence joins TRBV5-1 and TRBJ1-4, with 9 positions matching TRBD1. The germline CDR1 and CDR2 sequences are SGHRS and YFSETQ. Trimming cost V 4 bases and J 0 bases; bases outside gene matches: 4. This CDR3 spans 16 amino acids. The DNA of the CDR3 is TGCGCCAGCAGCCAGACAGGGGGGGCAACTAATGAAAAACTGTTTTTT. It encodes CASSQTGGATNEKLFF.